Following are 14 T cell receptor beta chains from one sample sequenced in a study of human T cells and chemical hapten exposure. The time point was: patch test 2, 6 weeks after DPC sensitization. Specified treatment: therapeutic diphenylcyclopropenone sensitization with weekly scalp DPC. TCRdb itself ran the RACE reads through MiXCR, one entry per CDR3 protein. The sample yields some 350,000 distinct CDR3 sequences, roughly 6.3% seen once. The sequencing used whole blood, collected in connection with sensitization to the hapten diphenylcyclopropenone (DPC). These receptors originate from a woman between 18 and 30 years old with alopecia areata. Some clones in this sample may be carry-over from other donors' samples.

In its sample, this clonotype was seen a few times. CDR3 residues: CASNRRDSYEQYF. In DNA form, the CDR3 reads TGTGCCAGCAATCGACGGGACTCCTACGAGCAGTACTTC. The rearrangement links TRBV6-2 or TRBV6-3 to TRBJ2-7; the D gene is possibly TRBD2 (5 bases). Looked up from germline, CDR1 is MNHEY and CDR2 is SVGEGT. The CDR3 sequence is 13 residues long. Trimming removed 7 bases at V and 0 bases at J, with 10 bases between.

The gene calls are TRBV12-3 or TRBV12-4 and TRBJ2-1; 9 positions agree with TRBD1. The ends lost 5 bases at V and 9 bases at J; junction bases unmatched: 11. This CDR3 comprises 15 residues. CDR3 coding DNA: TGTGCCAGCAGTCCCTCCGGGACAGGGACAGGTGAGCAGTTCTTC. This sequence encodes CASSPSGTGTGEQFF.

V and J are TRBV5-6 and TRBJ2-5; D is unresolved. V lost 1 base and J 12 bases, leaving 10 bases between the germline ends. CDR3 length equals 11 residues. In germline, CDR1 is SGHDT, CDR2 YYEEEE. CDR3: CASSLSVVKYF. CDR3 nucleotides: TGTGCCAGCAGCTTGTCCGTAGTTAAGTACTTC.

The gene calls are TRBV6-6 and TRBJ1-4; no clear D. V lost 2 bases to trimming and J lost 6 bases, with 13 bases between them. The CDR3 covers 15 residues. Germline CDR1 is MNHNY and CDR2 is SVGAGI (reference sequence). CDR3 residues: CASSYTDLMDEKLFF. The CDR3 DNA sequence: TGTGCCAGCAGTTACACCGATCTGATGGATGAAAAACTGTTTTTT.

The chain combines TRBV9 with TRBJ2-7, with 9 bases matching TRBD2. This CDR3 region has 16 residues. Germline V gene data show CDR1 as SGDLS and CDR2 as YYNGEE. The V gene end was trimmed by 0 bases and the J gene end by 1 base; junction bases not matched to a gene: 5. The CDR3 DNA sequence: TGTGCCAGCAGCGTAGGTAGCGGGGGCGCTTCCTACGAGCAGTACTTC. Translating it yields CASSVGSGGASYEQYF.

The genes are TRBV4-3 and TRBJ2-2, with 9 bases that match TRBD2. Germline V gene data show CDR1 as LGHNA and CDR2 as YSLEER. CDR3 size: 18 residues. With V trimmed by 3 bases and J by 3 bases, 11 bases remained unmatched. The CDR3 spells CASSQADIAGEDTGELFF. CDR3 DNA: TGCGCCAGCAGCCAGGCCGACATAGCGGGGGAGGACACCGGGGAGCTGTTTTTT.

The chain carries TRBV5-1 and TRBJ2-3; TRBD2 aligns across 7 bases. Germline V CDR1 and CDR2: SGHRS, YFSETQ. The CDR3 runs 15 residues. With V trimmed by 1 base and J by 4 bases, 6 bases remained unmatched. CDR3: CASSLSAGEADTQYF. The CDR3 DNA reads as TGCGCCAGCAGCTTGTCTGCGGGGGAGGCAGATACGCAGTATTTT.

There are many counts of this clonotype. V gene TRBV20-1 combines with J gene TRBJ1-6; 7 nucleotides match TRBD1. After removal of 6 bases from V and 7 bases from J, the junction contained 9 bases not matched to a gene. There are 14 residues in the CDR3. CDR1 is DFQATT and CDR2 is SNEGSKA in the germline V gene (reference sequence). CDR3 DNA sequence: TGCAGTGCCCCGACAGGGCAGGAGAATTCACCCCTCCACTTT. Its protein product is CSAPTGQENSPLHF.

The chain couples TRBV7-9 to TRBJ1-5; D is unresolved. The CDR3 is 16 amino acids. Germline CDR1 reads SEHNR; CDR2 reads FQNEAQ (reference sequence). V was cut by 1 base and J by 1 base, with 11 bases left in between. The CDR3 coding sequence is TGTGCCAGCAGCTTAGAGCTGGGTAGGAGCAATCAGCCCCAGCATTTT. This sequence encodes CASSLELGRSNQPQHF.

J is TRBJ2-3 and V is TRBV7-2; 11 positions agree with TRBD1. The CDR3 is made up of 14 amino acids. J was trimmed by 5 bases and V by 4 bases; bases with no gene match: 2. In germline, CDR1 is SGHTA, CDR2 FQGNSA. CDR3 amino acids: CASSSGQGGDTQYF. Here the CDR3 DNA reads TGTGCCAGCAGCTCGGGACAGGGGGGAGATACGCAGTATTTT.

CDR3 protein: CASSSPPRWDEQFF. CDR3 coding DNA: TGTGCCAGCAGCTCCCCCCCAAGATGGGATGAGCAGTTCTTC. This chain uses TRBV7-6 with TRBJ2-1; the D is unclear. CDR1 is SGHVS and CDR2 is FNYEAQ in the germline V gene. The CDR3 sequence is 14 residues long. V was clipped by 4 bases and J by 8 bases, with 15 bases between them.

This clonotype has just a few counts. The J gene is TRBJ2-5, the V gene TRBV29-1; possibly TRBD2 for D (6 bases). The germline CDR1 and CDR2 sequences are SQVTM and ANQGSEA. CDR3 length equals 13 residues. Between the trimmed V and J ends, which lost 6 bases and 3 bases, there was a span of 14 bases. CDR3 sequence reads: CSVAHRGKETQYF. In DNA form, the CDR3 reads TGCAGCGTAGCGCACCGGGGGAAAGAGACCCAGTACTTC.

The CDR3 sequence is CASSYQGTPEKLFF. The CDR3 DNA is TGTGCCAGCAGTTACCAGGGAACCCCTGAAAAACTGTTTTTT. This chain links TRBV6-6 with TRBJ1-4, with D possibly being TRBD1 (5 bases). The CDR3 is made up of 14 amino acids. Germline lookup yields CDR1 MNHNY and CDR2 SVGAGI (reference sequence). Deletions cut 2 bases from V and 7 bases from J, with 11 bases between.

This clonotype was counted many times. This chain uses TRBV13 with TRBJ1-1; possible D gene TRBD1, 6 bases. The germline gives CDR1 PRHDT, CDR2 FYEKMQ (reference sequence). The CDR3 is made up of 17 amino acids. V dropped 4 bases and J dropped 1 base, with 19 bases sitting between them. The CDR3 nucleotides read TGTGCCAGCAGCTCGTGGGGGGCAGGGGAGGCGAACACTGAAGCTTTCTTT. Translated: CASSSWGAGEANTEAFF.